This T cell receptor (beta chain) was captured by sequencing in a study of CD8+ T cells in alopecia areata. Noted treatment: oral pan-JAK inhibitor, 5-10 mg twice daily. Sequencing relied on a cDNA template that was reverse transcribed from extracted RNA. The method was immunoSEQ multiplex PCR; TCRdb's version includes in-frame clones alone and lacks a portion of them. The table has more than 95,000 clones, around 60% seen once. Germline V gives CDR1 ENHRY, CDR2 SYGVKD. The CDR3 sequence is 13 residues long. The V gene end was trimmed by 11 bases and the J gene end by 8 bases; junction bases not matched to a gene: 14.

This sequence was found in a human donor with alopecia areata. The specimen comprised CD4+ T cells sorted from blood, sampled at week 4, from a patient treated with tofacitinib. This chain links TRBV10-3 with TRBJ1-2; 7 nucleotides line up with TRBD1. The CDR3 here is CAPNLDRANGYTF. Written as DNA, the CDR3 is TGTGCCCCGAACCTCGACAGGGCTAACGGCTACACCTTC.